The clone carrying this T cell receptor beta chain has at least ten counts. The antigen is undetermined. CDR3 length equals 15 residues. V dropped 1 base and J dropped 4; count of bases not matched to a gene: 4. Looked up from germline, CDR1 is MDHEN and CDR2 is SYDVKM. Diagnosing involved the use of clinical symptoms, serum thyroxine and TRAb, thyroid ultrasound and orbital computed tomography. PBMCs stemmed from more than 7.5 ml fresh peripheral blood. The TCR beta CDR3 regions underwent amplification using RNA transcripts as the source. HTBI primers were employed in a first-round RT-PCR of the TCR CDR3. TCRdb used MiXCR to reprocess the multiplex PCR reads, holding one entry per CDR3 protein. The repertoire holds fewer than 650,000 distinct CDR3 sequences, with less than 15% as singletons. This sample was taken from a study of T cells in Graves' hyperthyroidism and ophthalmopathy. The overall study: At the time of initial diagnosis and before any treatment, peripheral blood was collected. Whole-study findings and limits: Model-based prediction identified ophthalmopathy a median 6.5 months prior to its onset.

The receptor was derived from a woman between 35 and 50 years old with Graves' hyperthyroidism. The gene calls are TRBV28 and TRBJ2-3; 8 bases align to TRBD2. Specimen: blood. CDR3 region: CASSLSGGGADTQYF. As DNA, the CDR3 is TGTGCCAGCAGTTTATCGGGGGGGGGCGCAGATACGCAGTATTTT.